The clone carrying this TCR beta chain has more than one count but fewer than ten. Time point in this sample: sample taken at primary tumor resection. The sequenced material consisted of unsorted whole RNA from tumor, nontumor lung or frozen PBMC. The donors comprised about 70 untreated early-stage non-small cell lung cancer patients. A unique molecular identifier was attached to every TCR cDNA molecule. Each CDR3 protein gets one entry after TCRdb re-called the 5' RACE reads with MiXCR. The data hold about 82,000 distinct CDR3 sequences, with roughly 13% observed a single time. The sample comes from a study of spatial heterogeneity in lung cancer. Study context: Detected beta-chain sequences consistently exceeded alpha-chain sequences. Raw reads showed each unique TCR and UMI combination turning up more than ten times on average.

Sample: PBMCs, taken at surgery. The receptor's source is a male donor with early-stage non-small cell lung cancer.

In DNA form, the CDR3 reads TGTGCCAGCAGTTTAGCACTAGCGGGAGTAATAGATACGCAGTATTTT. Encoded protein: CASSLALAGVIDTQYF. This chain links TRBV12-3 or TRBV12-4 with TRBJ2-3, with 11 nucleotides matching TRBD2. Trimming at V came to 0 bases and at J to 5 bases, leaving 4 bases not matched to a gene. This CDR3 is 16 amino acids long.